Each of the 10 T cell receptor beta chains below was sequenced from the same sample in a study of cytomegalovirus exposure and HLA in healthy donors. PCR involved 60 Vbeta and 13 Jbeta primers. Libraries were prepared by immunoSEQ multiplex PCR; TCRdb keeps only in-frame clonotypes and omits some of them. The data contain approximately 190,000 clones, about nine tenths of them singletons. Sequencing was done on a sample of PBMCs. Source of these receptors: a man aged 25 to 45 in good health and CMV-seronegative.

This chain connects TRBV27 to TRBJ1-2; D is perhaps TRBD1 (5 bases). The ends were cut back, 4 bases at V and 4 bases at J, with 13 bases in the middle. Germline-derived CDR1 and CDR2 are MNHEY and SMNVEV (reference sequence). The CDR3 consists of 14 residues. Written as DNA, the CDR3 is TGTGCCAGCAGTTCCGCGGGACGGAGCTATGGCTACACCTTC. It yields the protein CASSSAGRSYGYTF.

This chain connects TRBV5-4 to TRBJ2-1; 7 bases are shared with TRBD2. CDR1 is SGHNT, CDR2 YYREEE, per germline (reference sequence). J was trimmed by 0 bases and V by 1 base; bases with no gene match: 10. This CDR3 has 18 residues. CDR3 in DNA: TGTGCCAGCAGCTTGTTGATAGCGGGTGACAGCTCCTACAATGAGCAGTTCTTC. It codes for CASSLLIAGDSSYNEQFF.

This chain joins TRBV19 and TRBJ2-7; D might be TRBD2 (6 bases). This CDR3 is built from 14 residues. Trimming stripped 7 bases from V and 3 bases from J, with 16 bases between. Germline V gene sequence: CDR1 LNHDA, CDR2 SQIVND (reference sequence). DNA of the CDR3: TGTGCCAGTAATCTAGGCCCGGGAGTCTACGAGCAGTACTTC. Residues: CASNLGPGVYEQYF.

For this clone: The DNA is omitted, as the CDR3 cannot be located on it reliably, and the CDR3 follows TCRdb's listing. The chain joins TRBV29-1 to TRBJ1-2; the table's D call, TRBD1, has no DNA check behind it. With termini counted, the CDR3 has 11 amino acids. Germline V CDR1 and CDR2: SQVTM, ANQGSEA. The CDR3 sequence: CSVALGTIVSF.

CDR3 coding DNA: TGTGCCAGTAGTATAGGTTTTAAGGGGAACTCCTACGAGCAGTACTTC. Translated: CASSIGFKGNSYEQYF. The chain is built from TRBV19 and TRBJ2-7; D perhaps matches TRBD1 (5 bases). Between the trimmed V and J ends, which lost 1 base and 0 bases, there was a span of 13 bases. Germline V lookup: CDR1 LNHDA, CDR2 SQIVND (reference sequence). CDR3 length: 16 residues.

The V and J genes are TRBV21-1 and TRBJ2-7; the D call in the table, TRBD2, was not verified against the DNA. TRBV21-1 constitutes a pseudogene. The CDR3 is 15 residues long. CDR3 protein: CASSKRLAGTGEQYF. For the CDR3, the DNA is TGTGCCAGCAGCAAAAGGCTAGCGGGAACGGGCGAGCAGTACTTC.

The chain couples TRBV11-2 to TRBJ2-7, with D possibly TRBD1 on 7 matching bases. V was trimmed by 0 bases and J by 9 bases, leaving 21 bases between them. The germline gives CDR1 SGHAT, CDR2 FQNNGV. CDR3 length: 16 residues. Here the CDR3 reads CASSLEVSGGLTGQYF. The DNA of the CDR3 is TGTGCCAGCAGCTTAGAGGTTTCAGGGGGGTTGACGGGGCAGTACTTC.

V usage is TRBV30 and J usage is TRBJ2-5, with unresolved D. Gene TRBJ2-7 matches the end of the DNA better, so the J call may be wrong. The CDR3 is 11 amino acids. Per germline, CDR1 GTSNPN and CDR2 SVGIG (reference sequence). The CDR3 DNA reads as TGTGCCTGGAGTCTCAATTACGAGCAGTACTTC. Translation gives CAWSLNYEQYF.

The chain recombines TRBV11-2 with TRBJ2-5; D gene unclear. The germline V gene has CDR1 SGHAT and CDR2 FQNNGV. The CDR3 consists of 13 residues. Trimming cost V 8 bases and J 4 bases, with 14 bases left between them. Here the CDR3 reads CASGPHSRETQYF. CDR3 sequence (DNA): TGTGCCAGCGGTCCCCACTCTCGAGAGACCCAGTACTTC.

V gene TRBV15 combines with J gene TRBJ2-7, with 9 bases aligning to TRBD1. Germline values: CDR1 LNHNV, CDR2 YYDKDF (reference sequence). There are 15 residues in the CDR3. J was trimmed by 3 bases and V by 4 bases; bases with no gene match: 7. The CDR3 DNA reads as TGTGCCACCAGCAAAGACCGGGACAGGGTCTACGAGCAGTACTTC. This sequence encodes CATSKDRDRVYEQYF.